Below are 9 T cell receptor beta chains sequenced from a single sample in a study of breast tumors, draining lymph nodes, adjacent tissues. TCRdb fed the multiplex PCR reads into MiXCR, producing one record per CDR3 protein. The sample lists about 230,000 distinct CDR3 sequences, about 34% seen once, with roughly 1.5% in the top ten. Samples came from axillary lymph nodes draining the breast cancer. The sequencing input was axillary lymph node tissue. These receptors originate from a female donor with breast cancer. Some clones in this sample may be carry-over from other donors' samples.

Concerning this clonotype itself: Just one base apart from a much larger clone, this may be a read error. The chain has TRBV20-1 and TRBJ2-1; 7 bases are shared with TRBD2. The CDR3 consists of 17 residues. Germline V gene data show CDR1 as DFQATT and CDR2 as SNEGSKA (reference sequence). Trimming at V came to 6 bases and at J to 4 bases, leaving 18 bases not matched to a gene. The CDR3: CSATVGGPLINYNEQFF. The CDR3 coding sequence is TGCAGTGCCACAGTGGGAGGGCCGCTAATAAATTACAATGAGCAGTTCTTC.

This clonotype was seen at least ten times. This chain joins TRBV20-1 and TRBJ2-7, with 8 bases matching TRBD2. The CDR3 extends over 16 amino acids. Germline CDR1 DFQATT, CDR2 SNEGSKA (reference sequence). Germline trimming cut 2 bases from V and 0 bases from J; bases unmatched to any gene: 9. The DNA for the CDR3 is TGCAGTGCTAGAATTAGCGGGACATACTCCTCCTACGAGCAGTACTTC. Its protein is CSARISGTYSSYEQYF.

This clonotype was found many times. The chain recombines TRBV2 with TRBJ1-2; no definite D call. The CDR3 length is 14 residues. Trimming left V 4 bases short and J 7 bases short, with 16 bases between. Germline CDR1 reads SNHLY; CDR2 reads FYNNEI. CDR3 coding DNA: TGTGCCAGCAGTGCCCTGACACTATGGACTGGCTACACCTTC. This translates into CASSALTLWTGYTF. The full variable domain, completed using reference TRBV2 and TRBJ1-2, is EPEVTQTPSHQVTQMGQEVILRCVPISNHLYFYWYRQILGQKVEFLVSFYNNEISEKSEIFDDQFSVERPDGSNFTLKIRSTKLEDSAMYFCASSALTLWTGYTFGSGTRLTVV.

This clonotype was counted ten times or more. The CDR3 sequence is CSAEVGGQGVIYTF. CDR3 nucleotide sequence: TGCAGCGCCGAGGTTGGTGGGCAGGGGGTTATCTACACCTTC. This chain uses TRBV29-1 with TRBJ1-2; 7 bases agree with TRBD1. This CDR3 region has 14 residues. After removal of 7 bases from V and 10 bases from J, the junction contained 18 bases not matched to a gene. From germline, CDR1 is SQVTM and CDR2 ANQGSEA.

This clonotype was seen only a few times. The V call is TRBV18, the J call TRBJ2-3, with TRBD2 matching over 9 bases. Germline CDR1 is KGHSH and CDR2 is LQKENI. The V segment lost 0 bases and the J segment 4 bases; nucleotides outside the gene matches: 8. This CDR3 has 17 residues. CDR3 residues: CASSPPVAGVSSDTQYF. The CDR3 nucleotides read TGTGCCAGCTCACCACCCGTAGCGGGAGTTTCCTCAGATACGCAGTATTTT.

At least ten counts were recorded for this clonotype. This rearrangement joins TRBV19 to TRBJ2-6, with D perhaps assigned TRBD1 or TRBD2 (6 bases each). V was clipped by 6 bases and J by 0 bases, with 12 bases between them. Per germline, CDR1 LNHDA and CDR2 SQIVND (reference sequence). CDR3 length: 16 residues. CDR3 amino acids: CASRPGASSGANVLTF. DNA for the CDR3: TGTGCCAGTAGACCGGGGGCGAGCTCTGGGGCCAACGTCCTGACTTTC.

This chain connects TRBV9 to TRBJ1-5; D not resolved. V lost 6 bases and J 7 bases, leaving 26 bases between the germline ends. This CDR3 has 17 amino acids. The V gene's germline CDR1 is SGDLS and CDR2 YYNGEE. The CDR3 DNA is TGTGCCAGCACAAACCCCCCCCCCCAATCAGGAGGACAGCCCCAGCATTTT. It specifies CASTNPPPQSGGQPQHF.

This clonotype was found many times. The chain has TRBV15 and TRBJ2-2, with 8 bases fitting TRBD1. Germline V CDR1 and CDR2: LNHNV, YYDKDF (reference sequence). The CDR3 loop spans 14 amino acids. After removal of 3 bases from V and 6 bases from J, the junction contained 3 bases not matched to a gene. The CDR3 sequence: CATSRDRVAGELFF. CDR3 in DNA: TGTGCCACCAGCAGGGACAGGGTTGCCGGGGAGCTGTTTTTT.

This clonotype has a single count. The chain carries TRBV29-1 and TRBJ1-5, with D possibly TRBD1 on 5 matching bases. The CDR3 has 15 residues. Deletions cut 0 bases from V and 1 base from J, with 10 bases between. The germline CDR1 and CDR2 sequences are SQVTM and ANQGSEA. The CDR3 bases are TGCAGCGTTGAAGAGGGGCAGGGAAGCAATCAGCCCCAGCATTTT. It codes for CSVEEGQGSNQPQHF.